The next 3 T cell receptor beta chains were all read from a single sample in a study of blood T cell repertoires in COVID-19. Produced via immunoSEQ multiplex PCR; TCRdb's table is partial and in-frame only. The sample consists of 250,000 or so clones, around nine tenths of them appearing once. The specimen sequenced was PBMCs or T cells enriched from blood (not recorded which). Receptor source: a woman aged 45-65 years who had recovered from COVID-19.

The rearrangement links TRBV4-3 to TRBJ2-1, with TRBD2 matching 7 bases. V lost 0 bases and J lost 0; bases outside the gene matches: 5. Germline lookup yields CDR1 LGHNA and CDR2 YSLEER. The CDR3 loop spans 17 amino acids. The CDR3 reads CASSQDAGGSSYNEQFF. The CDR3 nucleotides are TGCGCCAGCAGCCAAGATGCCGGCGGGAGCTCCTACAATGAGCAGTTCTTC.

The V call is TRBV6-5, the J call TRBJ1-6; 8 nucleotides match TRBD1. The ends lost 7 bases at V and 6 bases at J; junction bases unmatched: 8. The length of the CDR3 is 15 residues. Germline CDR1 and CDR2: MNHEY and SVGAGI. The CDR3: CASKRTDRGNSPLHF. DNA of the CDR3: TGTGCCAGCAAGAGGACCGACAGGGGTAATTCACCCCTCCACTTT.

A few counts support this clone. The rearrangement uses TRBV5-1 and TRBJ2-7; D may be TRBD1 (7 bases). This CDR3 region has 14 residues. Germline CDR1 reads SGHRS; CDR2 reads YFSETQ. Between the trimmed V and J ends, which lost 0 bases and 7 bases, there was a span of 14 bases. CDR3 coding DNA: TGCGCCAGCAGCTTGGATCCAGGGGGGAGGGAGCAGTACTTC. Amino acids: CASSLDPGGREQYF.